This entry features one T cell receptor beta chain sequence. What it recognizes is unknown. PCR employed 60 Vbeta and 13 Jbeta primers. TCRdb's table, derived via immunoSEQ multiplex PCR, lists solely in-frame clones and lacks some. The sample has around 140,000 clones; the top ten hold 1.5% to 2%. The CDR3 spans 14 residues. Trimming stripped 2 bases from V and 1 base from J, with 9 bases between. CDR1 is SGDLS, CDR2 YYNGEE, per germline. The data were obtained in a study of cytomegalovirus exposure and HLA in healthy donors. General study points: In vitro assays verified that a few CMV-associated chains recognized CMV antigens specifically. There were some V segments, including TRBV6-2 and TRBV6-3, excluded as indistinguishable. Reports indicated that the classifier achieved high specificity and sensitivity in diagnosing cytomegalovirus status.

The clonotype comes from a woman between 35 and 50 years old in good health and CMV-seropositive. Sequencing used PBMCs. The chain recombines TRBV9 with TRBJ2-5; possibly TRBD2 for D (6 bases). CDR3 region: CASSVGDFQETQYF. The CDR3 DNA reads TGTGCCAGCAGCGTCGGGGACTTCCAAGAGACCCAGTACTTC.